The rows below give T cell receptor beta chains drawn from one sample of a study of molecular identifiers for immune sequencing clone quantification. Each CDR3 protein is one row after TCRdb ran MiXCR on the PCR reads. Among a few hundred thousand distinct CDR3 sequences listed, about a fifth were seen once. Sequenced input: naive CD8+ T cells from blood, with Jurkat cell RNA spiked in. Every receptor here comes from a human donor in good health. Some libraries in this study had Jurkat cell RNA spiked in. Each CDR3 is given without its conserved first and last residue.

v_gene: TRBV29-1; CDR3aa: SVEEVMPGRVQETQY
v_gene: TRBV20-1; CDR3aa: SARSGLDNSPLH
v_gene: TRBV29-1; CDR3aa: SLKSAGGWVGTDTQY
v_gene: TRBV29-1; CDR3aa: SVDGGPGINYGYT
v_gene: TRBV3-1; CDR3aa: ASGPTGAVAF
v_gene: TRBV6-1; CDR3aa: ASSEGYGGQGNQPQH
v_gene: TRBV2; CDR3aa: ASSELYSGANVLT
v_gene: TRBV4-1; CDR3aa: ASSQVHGGSFNGQF
v_gene: TRBV27; CDR3aa: ASSPVGGSNYGYT
v_gene: TRBV19; CDR3aa: ASISSMNTEAF
v_gene: TRBV7-9; CDR3aa: ASSAPGNRQPQH
v_gene: TRBV15; CDR3aa: ATSGTENYEQY
v_gene: TRBV3-1; CDR3aa: ASSTRDRDEQY
v_gene: TRBV20-1; CDR3aa: SARVEGEYTEAF
v_gene: TRBV9; CDR3aa: ASSGTRHSLDTQY
v_gene: TRBV19; CDR3aa: ASSRAGGTTDTQY
v_gene: TRBV12-3/TRBV12-4; CDR3aa: ASSFFSSGANVLT
v_gene: TRBV28; CDR3aa: ASSLTGGGQPQH
v_gene: TRBV3-1; CDR3aa: ASSQRELGYEQY
v_gene: TRBV7-8; CDR3aa: ASSLRSTYEQY
v_gene: TRBV7-2; CDR3aa: ASRWISGSGVIDTQY
v_gene: TRBV6-5; CDR3aa: ASSYMLGEDTEAF
v_gene: TRBV7-9; CDR3aa: ASSLFGQGINQPQH
v_gene: TRBV7-2; CDR3aa: ASSETSGSSYEQY